Reported below is one T cell receptor (beta chain). Its cognate antigen is unknown. This record comes from a study of post-analysis software for immune sequencing data. About the research overall: Disease trajectories encompassed relapsing-remitting, secondary progressive and progressive-relapsing multiple sclerosis. General study results and limits: The study found significantly lower normalized Chao1 diversity in multiple sclerosis patients than in controls. Five or six TRBV segments, TRBV5-6, TRBV5-1 and TRBV20-1 among them, were found more frequent in patients than controls. Co-batched samples clustered tightly together by F measure.

The CDR3 has 15 amino acids. V was cut by 4 bases and J by 0 bases, with 13 bases left in between. Germline loops: CDR1 DFQATT, CDR2 SNEGSKA (reference sequence). Unique molecular identifiers tagged the TCR beta cDNA libraries. Each CDR3 protein is one row after TCRdb ran MiXCR on the PCR reads. The table includes 750,000 to 950,000 distinct CDR3 sequences, about 43% detected once. The chain joins TRBV20-1 to TRBJ1-3; D gene unclear. Source material: blood. The receptor was derived from a girl aged 5 to 17 with multiple sclerosis. The CDR3 DNA sequence: TGCAGTGCTATAATGGGCCGGGACTCTGGAAACACCATATATTTT. It yields the protein CSAIMGRDSGNTIYF.